Sequencing of this T cell receptor beta chain was carried out in a study of blood T cell repertoires in COVID-19. Study as a whole: COVID-19 samples collected from the United States, Italy and Spain covered acute and convalescent phases. T cells, B-cell-depleted T cells, or PBMCs supplied cDNA or gDNA.

Under the authors' procedure: Amplification of reference gene primers provided the estimated nucleated cell counts. Sequencing used immunoSEQ multiplex PCR; TCRdb keeps in-frame clones, though not all of them. From that table come the V and J calls and clone size; the DNA was used to work out D and trimming. The sample consists of roughly 86,000 clones, 70% to 90% of them appearing once. This CDR3 has 13 amino acids. The V end lost 4 bases, the J end lost 13 bases, and 19 bases lay between the germline ends. This TCR derives from a man between 45 and 60 years old with acute or convalescent COVID-19. Sequencing was done on a sample of peripheral blood. The chain has TRBV23-1 and TRBJ1-2; D may be TRBD1 (5 bases). TRBV23-1 is treated as an ORF (open reading frame) with a function not yet certain. CDR3 loop: CASSPPRPAGPTF. The CDR3, as DNA: TGCGCCAGCAGTCCCCCTCGCCCCGCGGGGCCCACCTTC.